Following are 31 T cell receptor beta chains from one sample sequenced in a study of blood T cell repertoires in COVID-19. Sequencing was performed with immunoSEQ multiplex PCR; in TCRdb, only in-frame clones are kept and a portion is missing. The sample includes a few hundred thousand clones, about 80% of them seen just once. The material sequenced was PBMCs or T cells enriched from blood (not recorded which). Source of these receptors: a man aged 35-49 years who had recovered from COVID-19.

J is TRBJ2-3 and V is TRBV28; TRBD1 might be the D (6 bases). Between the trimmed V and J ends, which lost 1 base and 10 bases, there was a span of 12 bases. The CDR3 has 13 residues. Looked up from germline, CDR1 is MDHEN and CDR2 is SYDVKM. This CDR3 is CASSLYPGEAQYF. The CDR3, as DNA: TGTGCCAGCAGTTTATACCCAGGGGAAGCGCAGTATTTT.

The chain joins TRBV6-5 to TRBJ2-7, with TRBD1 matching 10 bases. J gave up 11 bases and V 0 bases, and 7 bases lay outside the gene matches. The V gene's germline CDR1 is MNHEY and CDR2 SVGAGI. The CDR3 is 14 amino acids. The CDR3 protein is CASSYSTGGQGKYF. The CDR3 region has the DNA TGTGCCAGCAGTTACTCGACAGGGGGCCAAGGAAAGTACTTC.

CDR3 coding DNA: TGTGCCAGCAGTTTGCCATCCGGGAAAGGGGGGACCCAGTACTTC. This sequence encodes CASSLPSGKGGTQYF. This rearrangement joins TRBV28 to TRBJ2-5; D might be TRBD1 (6 bases). The V gene lost 3 bases and the J gene lost 7 bases, with 18 bases spanning the gap. The CDR3 sequence is 15 residues long. The germline V gene has CDR1 MDHEN and CDR2 SYDVKM.

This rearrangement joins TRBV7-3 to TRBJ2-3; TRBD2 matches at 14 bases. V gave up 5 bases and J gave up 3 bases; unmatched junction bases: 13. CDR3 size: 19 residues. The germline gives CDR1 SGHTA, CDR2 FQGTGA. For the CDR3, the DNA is TGTGCCAGCAGCCCCCAGACTAGCGGGAGGGCCGGAATAACAGATACGCAGTATTTT. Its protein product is CASSPQTSGRAGITDTQYF.

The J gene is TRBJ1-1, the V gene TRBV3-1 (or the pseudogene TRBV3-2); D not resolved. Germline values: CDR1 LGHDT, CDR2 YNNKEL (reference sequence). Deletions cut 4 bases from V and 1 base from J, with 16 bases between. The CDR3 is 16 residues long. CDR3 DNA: TGTGCCAGCAGCCGTCGAGACTTGGGAGGGAACACTGAAGCTTTCTTT. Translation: CASSRRDLGGNTEAFF.

The CDR3 reads CASSLGSGGDEQYF. CDR3 nucleotides: TGCGCCAGCAGCTTGGGTAGCGGGGGGGACGAGCAGTACTTC. The chain combines TRBV5-1 with TRBJ2-7; 11 nucleotides line up with TRBD2. The germline V gene has CDR1 SGHRS and CDR2 YFSETQ. The CDR3 runs 14 residues. Trimming removed 0 bases from V and 5 bases from J; junction bases left unmatched: 1.

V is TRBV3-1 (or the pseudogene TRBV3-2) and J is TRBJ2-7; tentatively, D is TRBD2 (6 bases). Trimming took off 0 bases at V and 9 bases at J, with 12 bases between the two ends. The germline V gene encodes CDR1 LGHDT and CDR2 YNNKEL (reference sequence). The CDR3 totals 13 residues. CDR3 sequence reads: CASSQDEGRRQYF. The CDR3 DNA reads TGTGCCAGCAGCCAAGATGAGGGGAGGCGGCAGTACTTC.

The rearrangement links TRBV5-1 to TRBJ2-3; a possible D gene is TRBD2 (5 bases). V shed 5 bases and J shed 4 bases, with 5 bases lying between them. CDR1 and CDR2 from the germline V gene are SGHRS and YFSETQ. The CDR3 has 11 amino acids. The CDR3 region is CASRRADTQYF. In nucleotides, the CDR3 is TGCGCCAGCAGGCGGGCAGATACGCAGTATTTT.

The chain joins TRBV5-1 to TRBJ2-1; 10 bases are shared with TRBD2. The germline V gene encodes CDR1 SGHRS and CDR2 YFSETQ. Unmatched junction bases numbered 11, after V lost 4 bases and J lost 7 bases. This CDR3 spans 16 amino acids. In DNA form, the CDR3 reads TGCGCCAGCAGCCCCACAGCGGGAGGGCCGGAAAATGAGCAGTTCTTC. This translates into CASSPTAGGPENEQFF.

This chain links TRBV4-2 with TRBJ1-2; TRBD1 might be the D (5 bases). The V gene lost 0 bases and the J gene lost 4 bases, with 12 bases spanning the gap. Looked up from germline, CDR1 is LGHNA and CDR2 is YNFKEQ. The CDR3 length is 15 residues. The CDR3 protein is CASSQDFGGTYGYTF. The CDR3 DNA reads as TGTGCCAGCAGCCAAGATTTCGGGGGTACCTATGGCTACACCTTC.

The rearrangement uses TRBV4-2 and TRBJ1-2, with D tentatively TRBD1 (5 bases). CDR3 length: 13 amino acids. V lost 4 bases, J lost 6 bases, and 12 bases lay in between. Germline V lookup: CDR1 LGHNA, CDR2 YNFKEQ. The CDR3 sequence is CASSPWGGDGYTF. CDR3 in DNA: TGTGCCAGCAGCCCCTGGGGGGGAGATGGCTACACCTTC.

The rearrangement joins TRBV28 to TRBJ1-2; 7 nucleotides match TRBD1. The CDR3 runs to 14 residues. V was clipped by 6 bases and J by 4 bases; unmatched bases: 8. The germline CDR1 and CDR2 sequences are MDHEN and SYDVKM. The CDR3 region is CASREEGGSYGYTF. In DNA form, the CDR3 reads TGTGCCAGCAGAGAAGAAGGGGGCAGCTATGGCTACACCTTC.

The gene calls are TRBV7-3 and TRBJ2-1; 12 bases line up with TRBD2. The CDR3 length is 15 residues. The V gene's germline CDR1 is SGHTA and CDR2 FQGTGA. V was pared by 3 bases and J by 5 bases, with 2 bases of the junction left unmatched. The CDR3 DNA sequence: TGTGCCAGCAGCTTGACTAGCGGGAGCCACAATGAGCAGTTCTTC. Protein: CASSLTSGSHNEQFF.

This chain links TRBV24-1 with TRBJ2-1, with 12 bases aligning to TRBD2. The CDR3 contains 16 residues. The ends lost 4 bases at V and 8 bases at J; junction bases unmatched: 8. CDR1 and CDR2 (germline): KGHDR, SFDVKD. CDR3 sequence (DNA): TGTGCCACCAGTGAACTCCTAGCGGGGGGGCGTTATGAGCAGTTCTTC. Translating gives CATSELLAGGRYEQFF.

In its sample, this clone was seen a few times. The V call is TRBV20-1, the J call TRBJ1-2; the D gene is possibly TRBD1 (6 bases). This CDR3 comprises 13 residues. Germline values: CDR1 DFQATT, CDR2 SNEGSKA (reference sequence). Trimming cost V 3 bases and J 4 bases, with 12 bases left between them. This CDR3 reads CSASTGRGYGYTF. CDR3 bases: TGCAGTGCTAGTACAGGGAGAGGCTATGGCTACACCTTC.

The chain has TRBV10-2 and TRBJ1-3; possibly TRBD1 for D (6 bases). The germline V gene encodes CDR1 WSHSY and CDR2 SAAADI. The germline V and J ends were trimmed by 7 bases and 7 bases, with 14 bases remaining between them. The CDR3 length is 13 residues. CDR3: CASTLKRGNTIYF. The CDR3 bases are TGCGCCAGCACCCTGAAAAGGGGGAACACCATATATTTT.

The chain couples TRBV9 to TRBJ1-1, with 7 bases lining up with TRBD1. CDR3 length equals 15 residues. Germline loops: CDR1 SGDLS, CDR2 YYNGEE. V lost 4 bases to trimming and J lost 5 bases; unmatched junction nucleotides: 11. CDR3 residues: CASSPTGDHMTEAFF. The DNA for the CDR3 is TGTGCCAGCAGCCCTACAGGGGACCATATGACTGAAGCTTTCTTT.

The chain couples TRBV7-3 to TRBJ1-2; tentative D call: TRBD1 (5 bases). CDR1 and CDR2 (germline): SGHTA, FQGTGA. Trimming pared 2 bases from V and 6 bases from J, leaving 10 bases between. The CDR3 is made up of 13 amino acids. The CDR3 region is CASSLLGGNGYTF. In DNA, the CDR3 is TGTGCCAGCAGCTTATTGGGGGGGAATGGCTACACCTTC. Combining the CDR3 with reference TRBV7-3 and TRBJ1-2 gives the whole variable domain GAGVSQTPSNKVTEKGKYVELRCDPISGHTALYWYRQSLGQGPEFLIYFQGTGAADDSGLPNDRFFAVRPEGSVSTLKIQRTERGDSAVYLCASSLLGGNGYTFGSGTRLTVV.

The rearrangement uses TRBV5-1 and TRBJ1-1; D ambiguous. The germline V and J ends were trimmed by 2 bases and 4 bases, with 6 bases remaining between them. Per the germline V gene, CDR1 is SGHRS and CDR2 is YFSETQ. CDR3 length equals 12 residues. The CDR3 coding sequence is TGCGCCAGCAGCTTCGGCGGCACTGAAGCTTTCTTT. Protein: CASSFGGTEAFF.

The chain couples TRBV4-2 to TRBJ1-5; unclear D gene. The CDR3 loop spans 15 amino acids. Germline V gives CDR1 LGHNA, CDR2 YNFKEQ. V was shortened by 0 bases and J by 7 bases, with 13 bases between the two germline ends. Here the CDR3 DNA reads TGTGCCAGCAGCCAAGAAGTGAAGGGCGGGCAGCCCCAGCATTTT. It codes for CASSQEVKGGQPQHF.

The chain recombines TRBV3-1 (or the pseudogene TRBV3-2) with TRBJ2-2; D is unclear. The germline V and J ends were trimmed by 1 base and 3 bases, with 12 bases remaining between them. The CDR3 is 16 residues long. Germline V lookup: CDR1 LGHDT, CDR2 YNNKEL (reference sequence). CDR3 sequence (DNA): TGTGCCAGCAGCCAAGGGCTAGTTGATGACACCGGGGAGCTGTTTTTT. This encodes CASSQGLVDDTGELFF.

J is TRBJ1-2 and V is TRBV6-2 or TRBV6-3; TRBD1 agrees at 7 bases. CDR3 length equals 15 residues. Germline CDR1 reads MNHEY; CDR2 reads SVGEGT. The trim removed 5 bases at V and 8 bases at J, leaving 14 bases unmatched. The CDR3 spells CASSGPGQILGGYTF. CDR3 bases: TGTGCCAGCAGTGGTCCGGGACAGATCTTGGGGGGCTACACCTTC.

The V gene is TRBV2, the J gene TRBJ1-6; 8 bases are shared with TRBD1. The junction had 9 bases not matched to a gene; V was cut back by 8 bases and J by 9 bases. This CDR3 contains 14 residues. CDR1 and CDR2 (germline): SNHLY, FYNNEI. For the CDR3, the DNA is TGTGCCAGCGTCGACAGGGGCCTGGGTTCACCCCTCCACTTT. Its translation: CASVDRGLGSPLHF.

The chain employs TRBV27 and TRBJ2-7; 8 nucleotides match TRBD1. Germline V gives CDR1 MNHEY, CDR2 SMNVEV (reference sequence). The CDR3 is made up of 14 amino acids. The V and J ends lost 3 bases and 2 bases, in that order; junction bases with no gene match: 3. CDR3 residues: CASSFRTGTYEQYF. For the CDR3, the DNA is TGTGCCAGCAGTTTCCGGACAGGGACCTACGAGCAGTACTTC.

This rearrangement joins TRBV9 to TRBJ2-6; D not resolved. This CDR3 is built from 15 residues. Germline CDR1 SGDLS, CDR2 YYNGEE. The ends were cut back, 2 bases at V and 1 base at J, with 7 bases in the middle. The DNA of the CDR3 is TGTGCCAGCAGCGTCCGGTCGTCTGGGGCCAACGTCCTGACTTTC. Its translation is CASSVRSSGANVLTF. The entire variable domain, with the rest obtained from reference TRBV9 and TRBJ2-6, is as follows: DSGVTQTPKHLITATGQRVTLRCSPRSGDLSVYWYQQSLDQGLQFLIQYYNGEERAKGNILERFSAQQFPDLHSELNLSSLELGDSALYFCASSVRSSGANVLTFGAGSRLTVL.

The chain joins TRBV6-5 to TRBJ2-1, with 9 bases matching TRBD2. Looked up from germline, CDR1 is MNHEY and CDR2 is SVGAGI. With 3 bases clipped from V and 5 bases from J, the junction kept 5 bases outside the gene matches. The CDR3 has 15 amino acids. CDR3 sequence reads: CASSYGLAGNNEQFF. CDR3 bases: TGTGCCAGCAGTTATGGGCTAGCGGGGAACAATGAGCAGTTCTTC.

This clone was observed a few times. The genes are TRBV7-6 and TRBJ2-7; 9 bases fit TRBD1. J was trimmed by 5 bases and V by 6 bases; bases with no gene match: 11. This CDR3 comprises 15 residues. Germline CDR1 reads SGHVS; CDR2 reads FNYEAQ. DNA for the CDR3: TGTGCCAGCAGTTGGGGGTACAGGGGGCGCCACGAGCAGTACTTC. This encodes CASSWGYRGRHEQYF.

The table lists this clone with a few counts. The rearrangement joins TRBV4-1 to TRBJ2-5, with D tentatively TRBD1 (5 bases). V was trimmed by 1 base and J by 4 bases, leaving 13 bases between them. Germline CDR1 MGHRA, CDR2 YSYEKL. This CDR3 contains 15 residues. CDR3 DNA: TGCGCCAGCAGCCAAGTGTCCAGGGCGGTAGAGACCCAGTACTTC. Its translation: CASSQVSRAVETQYF.

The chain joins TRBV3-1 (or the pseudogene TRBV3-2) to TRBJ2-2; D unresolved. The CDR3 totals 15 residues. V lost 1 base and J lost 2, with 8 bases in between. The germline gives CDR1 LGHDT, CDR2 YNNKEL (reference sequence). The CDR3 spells CASSQVGTNTGELFF. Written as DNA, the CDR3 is TGTGCCAGCAGCCAAGTGGGCACAAACACCGGGGAGCTGTTTTTT.

The CDR3 nucleotides are TGTGCCAGCAGCTCAGGACAGGGCGGAAACACCATATATTTT. This codes for CASSSGQGGNTIYF. The chain carries TRBV7-2 and TRBJ1-3, with 8 bases fitting TRBD1. The V and J ends lost 4 bases and 4 bases, in that order; junction bases with no gene match: 3. The CDR3 runs to 14 residues. Germline values: CDR1 SGHTA, CDR2 FQGNSA.

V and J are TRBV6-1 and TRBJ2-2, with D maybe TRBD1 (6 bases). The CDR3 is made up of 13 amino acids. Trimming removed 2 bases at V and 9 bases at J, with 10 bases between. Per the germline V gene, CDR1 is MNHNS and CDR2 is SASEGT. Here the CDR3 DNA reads TGTGCCAGCAGTGAACTTAGGGGGAGGGAGCTGTTTTTT. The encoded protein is CASSELRGRELFF.